This entry describes one TCR beta chain. Its antigen remains unknown. TCRdb fed the RT-PCR reads into MiXCR, producing one record per CDR3 protein. The sample shows about 780,000 distinct CDR3 sequences, under 20% of them seen only once. The sample comes from a study of response to subunit inactivated influenza vaccine. The germline V gene has CDR1 SQVTM and CDR2 ANQGSEA. The V and J ends lost 7 bases and 10 bases, in that order; junction bases with no gene match: 9. CDR3 length: 13 amino acids. Notes on the study in general: Few additional T cells are recruited per seasonal influenza vaccination, authors suggested.

The chain uses TRBV29-1 and TRBJ2-1; TRBD2 agrees at 11 bases. This specimen was PBMCs from blood, taken about 5 days after vaccination. The origin of this receptor is a man aged 50-60 years who received an inactivated influenza vaccine. The CDR3, as DNA: TGCAGCGCCGGCCACGTAGCGGGAGGGGAGCAGTTCTTC. Its translation is CSAGHVAGGEQFF.